The 24 T cell receptor beta chains below all came from one sample that was sequenced in a study of T cells after posttransplantation cyclophosphamide. Repertoires were generated with immunoSEQ multiplex PCR, while TCRdb's copy carries only in-frame clones and drops some. The sample holds about 15,000 clones; about 91% are singletons and the top ten take more than 0.45%. Treatment was busulfan-fludarabine conditioning, a marrow graft, and cyclophosphamide on days +3 and +4. The specimen comprised CD4+ T cells sorted from blood, sampled after allogeneic stem cell transplant with posttransplant cyclophosphamide. The origin of the receptors is a male patient between 60 and 69 years old who received an allogeneic stem cell transplant from a related donor and was CMV-positive. A share of the T cells may be of graft donor origin.

The CDR3 nucleotides read TGCAGTCCAGGACAGAACACTGAAGCTTTCTTT. Its translation: CSPGQNTEAFF. J is TRBJ1-1 and V is TRBV20-1; the D gene is possibly TRBD1 (5 bases). This CDR3 spans 11 amino acids. In germline, CDR1 is DFQATT, CDR2 SNEGSKA (reference sequence). The V and J ends lost 8 bases and 1 base respectively, with 8 bases between them.

This chain joins TRBV7-2 and TRBJ1-2; 10 bases match TRBD1. The V gene's germline CDR1 is SGHTA and CDR2 FQGNSA. V was clipped by 5 bases and J by 8 bases; unmatched bases: 5. This CDR3 is built from 13 residues. CDR3 DNA: TGTGCCAGCAGCACGGACAGGGGGGGAGGCTACACCTTC. This translates into CASSTDRGGGYTF.

This chain uses TRBV27 with TRBJ2-3; 7 nucleotides align to TRBD1. The CDR3 length is 16 residues. The V segment lost 4 bases and the J segment 6 bases; nucleotides outside the gene matches: 13. CDR1 MNHEY and CDR2 SMNVEV come from the germline V gene (reference sequence). The CDR3 protein is CASSSSPRGSRDTQYF. As DNA, the CDR3 is TGTGCCAGCAGTTCATCCCCCAGGGGGTCTAGGGATACGCAGTATTTT.

The J gene is TRBJ2-5, the V gene TRBV19; a weak D match, TRBD1 (6 bases). Germline V CDR1 and CDR2: LNHDA, SQIVND (reference sequence). Trimming cost V 3 bases and J 5 bases, with 10 bases left between them. The CDR3 covers 13 residues. The CDR3 DNA is TGTGCCAGTAGTATGGACAGTCCGGAGACCCAGTACTTC. Protein sequence: CASSMDSPETQYF.

The CDR3 bases are TGCGCCAGCAGCCAGGCCTACTCTAGCGGGGGGTTAGAGACCCAGTACTTC. It encodes CASSQAYSSGGLETQYF. This chain connects TRBV4-3 to TRBJ2-5, with TRBD2 matching 11 bases. V lost 3 bases, J lost 4 bases, and 10 bases stayed unmatched. The germline V gene has CDR1 LGHNA and CDR2 YSLEER. The CDR3 spans 17 residues.

The CDR3 sequence is CASSYSPKDRTNSPLHF. CDR3 in DNA: TGTGCCAGCAGTTACTCCCCTAAGGACAGAACTAATTCACCCCTCCACTTT. The chain uses TRBV6-7 and TRBJ1-6; D might be TRBD1 (6 bases). TRBV6-7 is an ORF, and what it does is uncertain. CDR3 size: 17 residues. The V end lost 0 bases, the J end lost 6 bases, and 15 bases lay between the germline ends.

The chain links TRBV6-6 to TRBJ1-2; D possibly corresponds to TRBD1 (5 bases). The germline V gene has CDR1 MNHNY and CDR2 SVGAGI (reference sequence). V lost 2 bases, J lost 7 bases, and 8 bases lay in between. The CDR3 sequence is 12 residues long. CDR3 residues: CASSYGQGGYTF. In nucleotides, the CDR3 is TGTGCCAGCAGTTACGGGCAGGGTGGCTACACCTTC.

This clone was recorded once. The chain has TRBV23-1 and TRBJ1-1, with D maybe TRBD1 (5 bases). TRBV23-1 is an ORF; its function is uncertain. This CDR3 is built from 17 residues. V lost 0 bases, J lost 8 bases, and 22 bases lay in between. The CDR3 sequence is CASSQSVSTVPCSEAFF. Written as DNA, the CDR3 is TGCGCCAGCAGTCAATCGGTATCGACAGTCCCTTGCTCCGAAGCTTTCTTT.

This clone is a singleton in its sample. This chain uses TRBV5-4 with TRBJ1-4; D unresolved. The CDR3 is made up of 13 amino acids. Deletions cut 0 bases from V and 8 bases from J, with 8 bases between. Germline values: CDR1 SGHNT, CDR2 YYREEE (reference sequence). CDR3 sequence reads: CASSLAGLEKLFF. The CDR3 bases are TGTGCCAGCAGCTTGGCCGGACTCGAAAAACTGTTTTTT.

The V call is TRBV25-1, the J call TRBJ2-5; maybe TRBD1 (5 bases). The J call may not be correct, given that the DNA end is closer to TRBJ2-7. The CDR3 contains 14 residues. Germline CDR1 MGHDK, CDR2 SYGVNS. CDR3 nucleotides: TGTGCCAGCAGTGCATTAGAAGGGGTTTTCGAGCAGTACTTC. Encoded protein: CASSALEGVFEQYF.

The chain employs TRBV13 and TRBJ2-2; unclear D gene. The CDR3 covers 15 residues. V gave up 5 bases and J gave up 6 bases, with 16 bases separating them. CDR1 and CDR2 (germline): PRHDT, FYEKMQ (reference sequence). The CDR3 sequence is CASSPQSSDAGELFF. In nucleotides, the CDR3 is TGTGCCAGCAGCCCCCAGTCGAGCGACGCCGGGGAGCTGTTTTTT.

V usage is TRBV7-2 and J usage is TRBJ2-2; TRBD1 aligns across 7 bases. CDR3 length: 15 amino acids. Germline V lookup: CDR1 SGHTA, CDR2 FQGNSA. V lost 4 bases and J lost 1; bases outside the gene matches: 3. The CDR3 DNA follows: TGTGCCAGCAGCTCTAGACAGGGGAACACCGGGGAGCTGTTTTTT. Protein sequence: CASSSRQGNTGELFF.

The chain employs TRBV9 and TRBJ2-1, with D perhaps matching TRBD2 (5 bases). Germline CDR1 and CDR2: SGDLS and YYNGEE. The CDR3 is 13 residues long. V lost 1 base to trimming and J lost 9 bases, with 11 bases between them. Written as DNA, the CDR3 is TGTGCCAGCAGCGTATTATCCGGGGTTGAGCAGTTCTTC. Protein product: CASSVLSGVEQFF.

As concerns this clone: The germline gene is not matched at one end of the junction; a read error may be the cause. The chain combines TRBV11-2 with TRBJ2-3, with TRBD2 as a possible D gene (5 bases). Germline assignment: CDR1 SGHAT and CDR2 FQNNGV. The CDR3 is made up of 12 amino acids. This CDR3 reads CASKASTDTQYF. In DNA, the CDR3 is TGTGCCAGCAAAGCTAGCACCGATACGCAGTATTTT.

The chain has TRBV5-1 and TRBJ1-1, with 7 bases lining up with TRBD1. Per germline, CDR1 SGHRS and CDR2 YFSETQ. The CDR3 sequence is 15 residues long. After removal of 0 bases from V and 6 bases from J, the junction contained 8 bases not matched to a gene. The CDR3 DNA is TGCGCCAGCAGCTTGGAGGGCAGGGGGAGCGCTGAAGCTTTCTTT. Protein: CASSLEGRGSAEAFF.

This sequence joins TRBV5-1 and TRBJ2-1; 10 bases are a match to TRBD1. With V trimmed by 4 bases and J by 6 bases, 10 bases remained unmatched. The CDR3 length is 16 residues. Germline loops: CDR1 SGHRS, CDR2 YFSETQ. The CDR3 here is CASSINPGQGFNEQFF. In nucleotides, the CDR3 is TGCGCCAGCAGCATCAACCCGGGACAGGGGTTCAATGAGCAGTTCTTC.

This clone occurred once. This chain joins TRBV10-3 and TRBJ2-3; maybe TRBD1 (5 bases). Germline V gene data show CDR1 as ENHRY and CDR2 as SYGVKD. The CDR3 loop spans 13 amino acids. V was trimmed by 9 bases and J by 2 bases, leaving 12 bases between them. The CDR3 region has the DNA TGTGCCATTCGCGACAGCTTCACAGATACGCAGTATTTT. Residues: CAIRDSFTDTQYF.

V is TRBV6-5 and J is TRBJ1-1; a weak D match, TRBD1 (6 bases). This CDR3 contains 13 residues. The germline gives CDR1 MNHEY, CDR2 SVGAGI. Trimming stripped 7 bases from V and 5 bases from J, with 14 bases between. The CDR3 bases are TGTGCCAGCAAATATAACAGGGATACTGAAGCTTTCTTT. Amino acids: CASKYNRDTEAFF.

The V call is TRBV7-3, the J call TRBJ2-5; D may be TRBD1 (5 bases). The CDR3 runs to 14 residues. CDR1 and CDR2 from the germline V gene are SGHTA and FQGTGA. V was clipped by 1 base and J by 5 bases, with 11 bases between them. CDR3 coding DNA: TGTGCCAGCAGCTTAAGAGGCCCAGGGGAGACCCAGTACTTC. Translated, it gives CASSLRGPGETQYF.

The chain carries TRBV19 and TRBJ2-4; the match to TRBD2 covers 10 bases. The ends lost 4 bases at V and 1 base at J; junction bases unmatched: 4. The CDR3 is 16 amino acids. The germline V gene encodes CDR1 LNHDA and CDR2 SQIVND (reference sequence). CDR3 sequence reads: CASSRDSGGAKNIQYF. The CDR3 DNA reads TGTGCCAGTAGTAGGGATAGCGGGGGGGCCAAAAACATTCAGTACTTC.

The chain links TRBV7-9 to TRBJ2-3, with 7 nucleotides matching TRBD2. CDR1 is SEHNR and CDR2 is FQNEAQ in the germline V gene (reference sequence). V shed 0 bases, J shed 0 bases, and the junction held 6 bases outside the gene matches. The CDR3 length is 17 residues. The CDR3 region has the DNA TGTGCCAGCAGCTTAGCGGCGGGGCGGGGGAGCACAGATACGCAGTATTTT. This sequence encodes CASSLAAGRGSTDTQYF.

The chain joins TRBV5-6 to TRBJ2-5; TRBD2 agrees at 8 bases. The CDR3 length is 16 residues. Losses at the gene ends were 4 bases for V and 4 bases for J; bases not matched to a gene: 12. CDR1 is SGHDT and CDR2 is YYEEEE in the germline V gene. The CDR3 region has the DNA TGTGCCAGCAGCCCTGAGGCTCGCGGGGGGTTAGAGACCCAGTACTTC. Translation gives CASSPEARGGLETQYF.

V gene TRBV4-2 combines with J gene TRBJ2-5; a possible D gene is TRBD1 (5 bases). Germline V lookup: CDR1 LGHNA, CDR2 YNFKEQ. This CDR3 is built from 14 residues. V was shortened by 3 bases and J by 5 bases, with 13 bases between the two germline ends. The CDR3 here is CASSHRGEEETQYF. The CDR3 DNA follows: TGTGCCAGCAGCCATAGGGGTGAGGAGGAGACCCAGTACTTC.

The V gene is TRBV5-5, the J gene TRBJ2-7, with D perhaps matching TRBD1 (6 bases). The germline V gene has CDR1 SGHKS and CDR2 YYEKEE (reference sequence). CDR3 length: 15 residues. V shed 4 bases and J shed 1 base, with 15 bases lying between them. The CDR3 protein is CASSTQGFFSYEQYF. In nucleotides, the CDR3 is TGTGCCAGCAGCACACAGGGTTTCTTTTCCTACGAGCAGTACTTC.